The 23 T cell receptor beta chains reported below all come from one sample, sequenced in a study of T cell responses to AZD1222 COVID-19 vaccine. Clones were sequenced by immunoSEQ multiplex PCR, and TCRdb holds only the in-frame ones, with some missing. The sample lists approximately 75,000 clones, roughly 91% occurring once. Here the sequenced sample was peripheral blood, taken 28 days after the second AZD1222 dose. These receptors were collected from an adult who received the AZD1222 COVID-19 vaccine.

The CDR3 nucleotides read TGTGCCAGTACGGGACAGGGGATAGAAAAACTGTTTTTT. Amino acids: CASTGQGIEKLFF. V is TRBV19 and J is TRBJ1-4, with TRBD1 matching over 10 bases. The V segment lost 7 bases and the J segment 8 bases; nucleotides outside the gene matches: 4. CDR1 LNHDA and CDR2 SQIVND come from the germline V gene (reference sequence). The CDR3 covers 13 residues.

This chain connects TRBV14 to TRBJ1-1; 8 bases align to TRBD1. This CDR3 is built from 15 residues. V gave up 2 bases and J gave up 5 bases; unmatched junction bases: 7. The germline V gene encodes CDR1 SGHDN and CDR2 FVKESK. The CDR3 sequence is CASSQSRTGFTEAFF. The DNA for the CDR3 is TGTGCCAGCAGCCAATCCCGGACAGGGTTTACTGAAGCTTTCTTT.

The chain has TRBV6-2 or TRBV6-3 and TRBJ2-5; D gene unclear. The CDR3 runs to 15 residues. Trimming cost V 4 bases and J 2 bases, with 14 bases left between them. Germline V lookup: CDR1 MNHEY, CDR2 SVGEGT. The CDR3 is CASSSPRRLQETQYF. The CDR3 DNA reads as TGTGCCAGCAGTTCCCCCCGACGGTTACAAGAGACCCAGTACTTC.

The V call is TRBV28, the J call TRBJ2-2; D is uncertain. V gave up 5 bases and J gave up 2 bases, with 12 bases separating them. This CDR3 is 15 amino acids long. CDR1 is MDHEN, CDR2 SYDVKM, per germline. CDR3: CASSPRPYNTGELFF. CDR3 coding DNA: TGTGCCAGCAGTCCTCGGCCCTATAACACCGGGGAGCTGTTTTTT.

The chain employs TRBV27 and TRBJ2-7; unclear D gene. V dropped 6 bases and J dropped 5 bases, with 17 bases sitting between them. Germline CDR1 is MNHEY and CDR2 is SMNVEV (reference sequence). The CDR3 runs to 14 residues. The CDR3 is CASSRSDMTDEQYF. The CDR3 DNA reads TGTGCCAGCAGCCGCAGCGATATGACGGACGAGCAGTACTTC.

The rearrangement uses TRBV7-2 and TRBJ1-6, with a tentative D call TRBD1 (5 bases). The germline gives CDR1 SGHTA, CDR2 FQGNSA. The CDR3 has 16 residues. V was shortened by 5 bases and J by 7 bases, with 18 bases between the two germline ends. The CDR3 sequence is CASSQRPIGGNSPLHF. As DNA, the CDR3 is TGTGCCAGCAGCCAACGACCCATTGGGGGGAATTCACCCCTCCACTTT.

The CDR3 DNA reads as TGCGCCAGCAGCTTTACTAGCGGGGGGGCTCCGGAGCAGTTCTTC. It yields the protein CASSFTSGGAPEQFF. The J gene is TRBJ2-1, the V gene TRBV5-1; 13 bases are a match to TRBD2. The germline V gene encodes CDR1 SGHRS and CDR2 YFSETQ. Losses at the gene ends were 2 bases for V and 10 bases for J; bases not matched to a gene: 6. This CDR3 contains 15 residues. Variable domain in full (rest from reference TRBV5-1 and TRBJ2-1): KAGVTQTPRYLIKTRGQQVTLSCSPISGHRSVSWYQQTPGQGLQFLFEYFSETQRNKGNFPGRFSGRQFSNSRSEMNVSTLELGDSALYLCASSFTSGGAPEQFFGPGTRLTVL.

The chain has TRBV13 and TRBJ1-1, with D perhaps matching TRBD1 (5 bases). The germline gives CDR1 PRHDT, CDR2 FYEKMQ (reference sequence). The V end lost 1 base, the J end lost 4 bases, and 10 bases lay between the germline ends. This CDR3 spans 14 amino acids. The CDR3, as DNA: TGTGCCAGCAGCTTAGAGGGGCGAGGCACTGAAGCTTTCTTT. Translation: CASSLEGRGTEAFF.

The CDR3, as DNA: TGTGCCAGCAGTCCGGGACTAGCGGGGTTCGGGGAGCTGTTTTTT. It is translated as CASSPGLAGFGELFF. The gene calls are TRBV3-1 (or the pseudogene TRBV3-2) and TRBJ2-2, with 13 bases matching TRBD2. V gave up 6 bases and J gave up 7 bases; unmatched junction bases: 5. The CDR3 length is 15 residues. The germline V gene encodes CDR1 LGHDT and CDR2 YNNKEL (reference sequence).

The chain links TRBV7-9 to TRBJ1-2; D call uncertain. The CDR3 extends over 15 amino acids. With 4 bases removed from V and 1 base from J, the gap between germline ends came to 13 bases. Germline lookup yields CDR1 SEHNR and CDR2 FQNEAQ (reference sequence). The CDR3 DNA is TGTGCCAGCAGCTCCTCCTTAAGCCTTAACTATGGCTACACCTTC. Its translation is CASSSSLSLNYGYTF.

The CDR3 region has the DNA TGTGCCAGCAGCTTCGACCGGACCGTCTACACCTTC. This sequence encodes CASSFDRTVYTF. V usage is TRBV7-2 and J usage is TRBJ1-2, with D unclear. This CDR3 has 12 residues. CDR1 SGHTA and CDR2 FQGNSA come from the germline V gene. The V end was cut by 3 bases, the J end by 10 bases, with 12 bases between. The full variable domain, in which reference TRBV7-2 and TRBJ1-2 provide the parts outside the CDR3, is GAGVSQSPSNKVTEKGKDVELRCDPISGHTALYWYRQSLGQGLEFLIYFQGNSAPDKSGLPSDRFSAERTGGSVSTLTIQRTQQEDSAVYLCASSFDRTVYTFGSGTRLTVV.

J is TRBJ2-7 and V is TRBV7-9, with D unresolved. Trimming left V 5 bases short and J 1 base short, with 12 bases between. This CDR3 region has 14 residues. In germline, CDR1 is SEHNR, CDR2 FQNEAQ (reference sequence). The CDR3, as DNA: TGTGCCAGCAGCGCGGTCCCGGGTTCCTACGAGCAGTACTTC. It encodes CASSAVPGSYEQYF. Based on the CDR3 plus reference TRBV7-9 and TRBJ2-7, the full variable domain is DTGVSQNPRHKITKRGQNVTFRCDPISEHNRLYWYRQTLGQGPEFLTYFQNEAQLEKSRLLSDRFSAERPKGSFSTLEIQRTEQGDSAMYLCASSAVPGSYEQYFGPGTRLTVT.

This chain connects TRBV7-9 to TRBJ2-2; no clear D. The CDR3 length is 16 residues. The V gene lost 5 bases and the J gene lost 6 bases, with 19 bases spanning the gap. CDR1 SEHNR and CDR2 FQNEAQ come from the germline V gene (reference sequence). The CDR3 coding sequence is TGTGCCAGCAGCCGACCCGGCCGAGGAGTGGCCGGGGAGCTGTTTTTT. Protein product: CASSRPGRGVAGELFF.

The CDR3 spells CASSDSTQQVNYGYTF. CDR3 in DNA: TGCGCCAGCAGCGACTCCACGCAACAGGTAAACTATGGCTACACCTTC. This chain connects TRBV5-1 to TRBJ1-2; the D gene is possibly TRBD1 (5 bases). V lost 4 bases, J lost 2 bases, and 18 bases lay in between. The CDR3 totals 16 residues. CDR1 SGHRS and CDR2 YFSETQ come from the germline V gene. The whole variable domain, remainder taken from reference TRBV5-1 and TRBJ1-2, is KAGVTQTPRYLIKTRGQQVTLSCSPISGHRSVSWYQQTPGQGLQFLFEYFSETQRNKGNFPGRFSGRQFSNSRSEMNVSTLELGDSALYLCASSDSTQQVNYGYTFGSGTRLTVV.

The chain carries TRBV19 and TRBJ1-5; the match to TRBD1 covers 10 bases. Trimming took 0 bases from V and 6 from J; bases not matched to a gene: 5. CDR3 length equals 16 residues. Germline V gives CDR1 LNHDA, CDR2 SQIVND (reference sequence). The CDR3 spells CASSIDGTGEGQPQHF. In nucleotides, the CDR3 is TGTGCCAGTAGTATAGACGGGACAGGGGAAGGTCAGCCCCAGCATTTT.

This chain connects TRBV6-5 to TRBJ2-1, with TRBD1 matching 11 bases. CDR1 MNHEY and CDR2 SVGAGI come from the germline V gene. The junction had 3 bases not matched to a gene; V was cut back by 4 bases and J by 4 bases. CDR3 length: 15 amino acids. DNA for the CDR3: TGTGCCAGCAGTTCCGGGACAGGGGGGTACAATGAGCAGTTCTTC. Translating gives CASSSGTGGYNEQFF.

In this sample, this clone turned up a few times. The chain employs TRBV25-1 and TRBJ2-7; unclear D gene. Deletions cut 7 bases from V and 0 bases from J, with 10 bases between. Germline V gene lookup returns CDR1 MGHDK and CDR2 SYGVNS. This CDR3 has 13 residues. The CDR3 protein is CASTSGISYEQYF. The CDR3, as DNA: TGTGCCAGCACATCCGGTATCTCCTACGAGCAGTACTTC.

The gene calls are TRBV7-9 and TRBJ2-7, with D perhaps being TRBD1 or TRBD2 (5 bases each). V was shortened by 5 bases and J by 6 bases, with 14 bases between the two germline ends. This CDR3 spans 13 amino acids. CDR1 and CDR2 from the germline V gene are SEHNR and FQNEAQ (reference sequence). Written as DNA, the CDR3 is TGTGCCAGCAGCCCGGGACCGCCGGGCGAGCAGTACTTC. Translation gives CASSPGPPGEQYF.

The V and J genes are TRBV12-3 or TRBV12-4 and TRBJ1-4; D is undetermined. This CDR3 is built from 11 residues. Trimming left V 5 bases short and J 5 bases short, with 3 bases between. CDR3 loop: CASSRNEKLFF. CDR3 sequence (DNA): TGTGCCAGCAGTAGGAATGAAAAACTGTTTTTT.

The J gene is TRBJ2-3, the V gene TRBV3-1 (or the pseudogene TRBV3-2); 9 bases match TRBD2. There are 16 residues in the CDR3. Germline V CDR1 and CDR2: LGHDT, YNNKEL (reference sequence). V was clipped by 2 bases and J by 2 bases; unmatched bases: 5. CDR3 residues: CASSQSQRGATDTQYF. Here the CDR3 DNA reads TGTGCCAGCAGCCAATCTCAGCGGGGGGCCACAGATACGCAGTATTTT.

DNA of the CDR3: TGTGCCAGCAGCTTAGTAGCGGGCTCCTACAATGAGCAGTTCTTC. Translation: CASSLVAGSYNEQFF. V gene TRBV7-2 combines with J gene TRBJ2-1; TRBD2 matches 7 bases. The V and J ends lost 1 base and 0 bases, in that order; junction bases with no gene match: 0. Germline V CDR1 and CDR2: SGHTA, FQGNSA. The CDR3 is 15 amino acids.

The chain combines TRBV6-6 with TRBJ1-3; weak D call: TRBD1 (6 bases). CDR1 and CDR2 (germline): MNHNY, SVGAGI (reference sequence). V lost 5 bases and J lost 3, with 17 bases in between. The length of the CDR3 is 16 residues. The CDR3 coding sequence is TGTGCCAGCAGTCCCGGGGGGGCCGTCGGTGGAAACACCATATATTTT. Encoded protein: CASSPGGAVGGNTIYF.

CDR3 amino acids: CASSLGPMGETQYF. For the CDR3, the DNA is TGTGCCAGCAGCTTAGGTCCCATGGGTGAGACCCAGTACTTC. The gene calls are TRBV7-2 and TRBJ2-5; D is undetermined. The CDR3 totals 14 residues. Germline CDR1 reads SGHTA; CDR2 reads FQGNSA. Trimming stripped 1 base from V and 5 bases from J, with 11 bases between.